In this sample, the clone carrying this T cell receptor (beta chain) turned up many times. Via MiXCR, TCRdb re-called the 5' RACE reads, giving one row per CDR3 protein. The sample has fewer than 85,000 distinct CDR3 sequences; roughly 13% are singletons. CDR3 length equals 15 residues. Germline V gene sequence: CDR1 LGHNA, CDR2 YSLEER. V was shortened by 0 bases and J by 1 base, with 9 bases between the two germline ends. These data belong to a study of early T cells in non-severe SARS-CoV-2 infection. For the study at large: Unsorted whole blood bulk RNA was sequenced, with unpaired chains.

The TCR originated in an adult who was a healthcare worker with PCR-confirmed SARS-CoV-2 infection or an uninfected control (not recorded which). The chain couples TRBV4-3 to TRBJ1-1; D is uncertain. Sequenced sample: whole blood. CDR3 sequence: CASSQDRTANTEAFF. CDR3 coding DNA: TGCGCCAGCAGCCAAGATCGAACAGCGAACACTGAAGCTTTCTTT.